What follows are 25 T cell receptor beta chains derived from one specimen sequenced in a study of cytomegalovirus exposure and HLA in healthy donors. The PCR ran on 60 Vbeta and 13 Jbeta primers. Clones were read by immunoSEQ multiplex PCR, and TCRdb kept only the in-frame ones, dropping some. The data show around 160,000 clones, roughly 85% seen once. The sequencing sample was made of PBMCs. Receptors were obtained from a man aged 50 or older in good health and CMV-seropositive.

This chain connects TRBV7-9 to TRBJ2-7, with 8 bases fitting TRBD2. Germline V gene data show CDR1 as SEHNR and CDR2 as FQNEAQ (reference sequence). This CDR3 is 13 amino acids long. Trimming at V came to 3 bases and at J to 5 bases, leaving 3 bases not matched to a gene. The CDR3 sequence is CASSFTGGHEQYF. As DNA, the CDR3 is TGTGCCAGCAGCTTCACGGGGGGGCACGAGCAGTACTTC.

This clone turned up a few times. J is TRBJ1-1 and V is TRBV7-9, with a weak D call TRBD1 (6 bases). Trimming removed 5 bases from V and 0 bases from J, with 10 bases in between. The CDR3 extends over 14 amino acids. The germline CDR1 and CDR2 sequences are SEHNR and FQNEAQ (reference sequence). CDR3 amino acids: CASSPQGVNTEAFF. CDR3 nucleotides: TGTGCCAGCAGCCCACAGGGAGTGAACACTGAAGCTTTCTTT.

The chain combines TRBV27 with TRBJ1-2; 7 bases fit TRBD1. The trim removed 4 bases at V and 8 bases at J, leaving 7 bases unmatched. This CDR3 has 13 residues. Germline CDR1 reads MNHEY; CDR2 reads SMNVEV (reference sequence). CDR3 sequence reads: CASSSGQEAGYTF. In DNA, the CDR3 is TGTGCCAGCAGTTCTGGACAGGAAGCCGGCTACACCTTC.

The CDR3 DNA sequence: TGCAGTGCCTTCCGGGACAGCCAGTACTTC. It translates to CSAFRDSQYF. This rearrangement joins TRBV29-1 to TRBJ2-4, with 7 bases fitting TRBD1. The CDR3 is 10 amino acids. Germline CDR1 and CDR2: SQVTM and ANQGSEA.

The chain recombines TRBV5-1 with TRBJ1-6; 10 bases match TRBD1. Germline CDR1 is SGHRS and CDR2 is YFSETQ. V lost 7 bases and J lost 7; bases outside the gene matches: 2. This CDR3 spans 13 amino acids. The CDR3 loop reads CASSTGGNSPLHF. CDR3 DNA sequence: TGCGCCAGCTCGACAGGGGGCAATTCACCCCTCCACTTT.

This clone was observed once. This sequence joins TRBV5-1 and TRBJ2-7; D perhaps matches TRBD2 (6 bases). Germline CDR1 SGHRS, CDR2 YFSETQ. V was shortened by 0 bases and J by 2 bases, with 12 bases between the two germline ends. This CDR3 comprises 15 residues. The CDR3 sequence is CASSLDPQRAYEQYV. CDR3 DNA sequence: TGCGCCAGCAGCTTGGACCCCCAGCGGGCCTACGAGCAGTACGTC.

The chain employs TRBV7-3 and TRBJ1-5; TRBD1 matches 8 bases. V lost 4 bases, J lost 2 bases, and 1 base stayed unmatched. The CDR3 runs to 14 residues. Germline-derived CDR1 and CDR2 are SGHTA and FQGTGA. CDR3 nucleotides: TGTGCCAGCAGCTCGACAGGGGGCAATCAGCCCCAGCATTTT. It encodes CASSSTGGNQPQHF.

The V and J genes are TRBV6-6 and TRBJ1-6; 7 nucleotides line up with TRBD1. Trimming at V came to 0 bases and at J to 11 bases, leaving 7 bases not matched to a gene. This CDR3 region has 15 residues. CDR1 MNHNY and CDR2 SVGAGI come from the germline V gene (reference sequence). The chain's CDR3 is CASSYSLTGRTPLHF. The CDR3 region has the DNA TGTGCCAGCAGTTACTCGTTGACAGGGCGGACACCCCTCCACTTT.

This clone was seen once. This chain joins TRBV5-4 and TRBJ1-1; D is ambiguous. This CDR3 is built from 12 residues. CDR1 and CDR2 from the germline V gene are SGHNT and YYREEE (reference sequence). The ends were cut back, 3 bases at V and 3 bases at J, with 6 bases in the middle. Here the CDR3 reads CASSSRDTEAFF. CDR3 DNA: TGTGCCAGCAGCTCGAGGGACACTGAAGCTTTCTTT.

J is TRBJ1-4 and V is TRBV7-2; 9 bases line up with TRBD1. Germline values: CDR1 SGHTA, CDR2 FQGNSA. The J segment lost 7 bases and the V segment lost 5 bases, leaving 11 bases of the junction unmatched. The CDR3 is made up of 16 amino acids. The CDR3 sequence: CASSRNTGTGSEKLFF. The DNA of the CDR3 is TGTGCCAGCAGCCGAAACACCGGGACAGGGAGTGAAAAACTGTTTTTT.

The CDR3 DNA reads as TGTGCCAGTCGGACAGGGGATTTAAATGAAAAACTGTTTTTT. Protein product: CASRTGDLNEKLFF. This chain links TRBV6-1 with TRBJ1-4, with 9 bases aligning to TRBD1. The CDR3 length is 14 residues. The V gene's germline CDR1 is MNHNS and CDR2 SASEGT. V shed 9 bases and J 5 bases; nucleotides not matched to a gene: 7.

The chain joins TRBV20-1 to TRBJ2-7, with D possibly being TRBD1 (6 bases). V was clipped by 2 bases and J by 4 bases, with 6 bases between them. CDR3 length: 11 residues. CDR1 and CDR2 (germline): DFQATT, SNEGSKA (reference sequence). As DNA, the CDR3 is TGCAGTGCTAGACAGGGGTACGAGCAGTACGTC. Translation gives CSARQGYEQYV.

The rearrangement uses TRBV6-1 and TRBJ2-1, with D perhaps matching TRBD1 (6 bases). The CDR3 is made up of 15 amino acids. V lost 1 base and J lost 4, with 11 bases in between. CDR1 and CDR2 from the germline V gene are MNHNS and SASEGT. The DNA for the CDR3 is TGTGCCAGCAGTGAAGAAGCAGGGACATACAATGAGCAGTTCTTC. Translating gives CASSEEAGTYNEQFF.

The chain is built from TRBV9 and TRBJ1-2, with D unclear. V was shortened by 3 bases and J by 1 base, with 10 bases between the two germline ends. The CDR3 totals 14 residues. Germline CDR1 SGDLS, CDR2 YYNGEE. The CDR3 DNA sequence: TGTGCCAGCAGCGGGAGTCCGGTTAACTATGGCTACACCTTC. Its protein is CASSGSPVNYGYTF.

This rearrangement joins TRBV10-3 to TRBJ2-3, with D tentatively TRBD2 (5 bases). This CDR3 region has 13 residues. The germline V gene encodes CDR1 ENHRY and CDR2 SYGVKD. Trimming left V 8 bases short and J 3 bases short, with 12 bases between. The CDR3 sequence: CAICKDSTDTQYF. CDR3 nucleotide sequence: TGTGCCATCTGCAAGGACTCAACAGATACGCAGTATTTT.

J is TRBJ1-1 and V is TRBV2; D unclear. The V end lost 4 bases, the J end lost 4 bases, and 10 bases lay between the germline ends. The CDR3 is 13 residues long. The V gene's germline CDR1 is SNHLY and CDR2 FYNNEI. This chain's CDR3 is CASSVVGSTEAFF. CDR3 nucleotides: TGTGCCAGCAGTGTGGTAGGGAGCACTGAAGCTTTCTTT. The full variable domain, its missing parts supplied by reference TRBV2 and TRBJ1-1, is EPEVTQTPSHQVTQMGQEVILRCVPISNHLYFYWYRQILGQKVEFLVSFYNNEISEKSEIFDDQFSVERPDGSNFTLKIRSTKLEDSAMYFCASSVVGSTEAFFGQGTRLTVV.

This clone occurred a few times. This rearrangement joins TRBV6-6 to TRBJ2-5; tentatively, D is TRBD2 (5 bases). The CDR3 spans 13 residues. The ends were cut back, 6 bases at V and 4 bases at J, with 12 bases in the middle. CDR1 and CDR2 (germline): MNHNY, SVGAGI (reference sequence). The CDR3 DNA follows: TGTGCCAGCAGAGGTCCAGGACTAGAGACCCAGTACTTC. Its translation is CASRGPGLETQYF.

Concerning this clone itself: At one of its ends the junction is not consistent with the germline gene, which may arise from a read error. At the DNA level, this CDR3 is encoded by other sequences in the same sample as well. CDR3 residues: CAISERQGATNEKLFF. CDR3 nucleotides: TGTGCCATCAGTGAGAGGCAGGGTGCAACTAATGAAAAGCTGTTTTTT. J is TRBJ1-4 and V is TRBV10-3; D may be TRBD1 (5 bases). In germline, CDR1 is ENHRY, CDR2 SYGVKD. CDR3 length: 16 residues.

This clone was detected only a few times. The chain combines TRBV7-9 with TRBJ2-1; 15 nucleotides align to TRBD2. The CDR3 loop spans 18 amino acids. Trimming removed 1 base from V and 5 bases from J; junction bases left unmatched: 6. Germline CDR1 and CDR2: SEHNR and FQNEAQ (reference sequence). The CDR3 nucleotides are TGTGCCAGCAGCTTAGTTGGACTAGCGGGGGGGCTGAACAATGAGCAGTTCTTC. Translated: CASSLVGLAGGLNNEQFF.

The CDR3 DNA is TGTGCCAGCAGCGTAGAGGGACAGGGGGCCCGTGGAAACACCATATATTTT. The encoded protein is CASSVEGQGARGNTIYF. The chain carries TRBV9 and TRBJ1-3, with 12 bases lining up with TRBD1. The length of the CDR3 is 17 residues. The J segment lost 3 bases and the V segment lost 0 bases, leaving 4 bases of the junction unmatched. Germline V gives CDR1 SGDLS, CDR2 YYNGEE.

J is TRBJ1-2 and V is TRBV18; 8 nucleotides line up with TRBD1. The V and J ends lost 4 bases and 9 bases, in that order; junction bases with no gene match: 13. This CDR3 is built from 15 residues. Germline V gene data show CDR1 as KGHSH and CDR2 as LQKENI. The CDR3 nucleotides are TGTGCCAGCTCACTAACCCCAGGGGGCGGGGTTAGCTACACCTTC. Translation gives CASSLTPGGGVSYTF.

This clone came up once. This sequence joins TRBV14 and TRBJ1-1; D gene unclear. The V gene lost 6 bases and the J gene lost 3 bases, with 17 bases spanning the gap. Germline V gene data show CDR1 as SGHDN and CDR2 as FVKESK. This CDR3 is built from 15 residues. CDR3 in amino acids: CASSPWEGTDTEAFF. CDR3 bases: TGTGCCAGCAGTCCCTGGGAGGGAACGGACACTGAAGCTTTCTTT.

The chain links TRBV6-5 to TRBJ1-3; D call uncertain. Germline V gene data show CDR1 as MNHEY and CDR2 as SVGAGI. The CDR3 spans 15 residues. V lost 7 bases, J lost 0 bases, and 13 bases lay in between. The CDR3 sequence is CASTLRSGSGNTIYF. The CDR3 DNA sequence: TGTGCCAGCACCCTACGGTCTGGCTCTGGAAACACCATATATTTT.

J is TRBJ1-1 and V is TRBV7-2; D unclear. The V and J ends lost 1 base and 1 base respectively, with 7 bases between them. The CDR3 runs to 14 residues. In germline, CDR1 is SGHTA, CDR2 FQGNSA. CDR3 DNA sequence: TGTGCCAGCAGCTTAGTCTTAGCGAACACTGAAGCTTTCTTT. Translation: CASSLVLANTEAFF.

This rearrangement joins TRBV19 to TRBJ2-5, with a possible D match to TRBD2 (7 bases). The V end lost 1 base, the J end lost 4 bases, and 13 bases lay between the germline ends. This CDR3 is 15 amino acids long. Germline V lookup: CDR1 LNHDA, CDR2 SQIVND (reference sequence). As DNA, the CDR3 is TGTGCCAGTAGTATAGTTGGGGGGGCAAGAGAGACCCAGTACTTC. It encodes CASSIVGGARETQYF. Using reference TRBV19 and TRBJ2-5 for the parts outside the CDR3, the full variable domain is DGGITQSPKYLFRKEGQNVTLSCEQNLNHDAMYWYRQDPGQGLRLIYYSQIVNDFQKGDIAEGYSVSREKKESFPLTVTSAQKNPTAFYLCASSIVGGARETQYFGPGTRLLVL.